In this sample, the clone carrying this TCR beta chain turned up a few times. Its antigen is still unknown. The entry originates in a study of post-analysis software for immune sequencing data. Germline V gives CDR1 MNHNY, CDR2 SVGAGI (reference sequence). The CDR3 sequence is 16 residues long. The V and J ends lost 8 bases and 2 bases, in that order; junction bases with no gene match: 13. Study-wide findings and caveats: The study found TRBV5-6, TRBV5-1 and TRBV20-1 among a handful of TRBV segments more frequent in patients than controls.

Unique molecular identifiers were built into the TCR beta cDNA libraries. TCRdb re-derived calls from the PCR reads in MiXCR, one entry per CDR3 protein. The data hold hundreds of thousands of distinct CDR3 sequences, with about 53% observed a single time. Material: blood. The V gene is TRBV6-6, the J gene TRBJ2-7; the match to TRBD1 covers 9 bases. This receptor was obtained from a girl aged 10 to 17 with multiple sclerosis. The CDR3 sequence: CASYGPGQGSTYEQYF. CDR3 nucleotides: TGTGCCAGCTACGGACCGGGACAGGGTTCCACCTACGAGCAGTACTTC.